These T cell receptor beta chains were read from a single sample in a study of post-analysis software for immune sequencing data. TCRdb recomputed calls from the PCR reads with MiXCR, one row per CDR3 protein. The table lists about 800,000 distinct CDR3 sequences, approximately 30% of them singletons. The sequenced sample consisted of blood. The source is a girl under 18 with multiple sclerosis. Both conserved end residues are part of each CDR3. The order of the fields is V gene, J gene, D gene, clone size, CDR3 protein, CDR3 DNA. The D gene is left open where the match is weak. A row's size may be missing; if present it is once, few, many or a size class.

>TRBV20-1|TRBJ1-5|-|-
CSALGVGSQPQHF
TGCAGTGCCCTTGGAGTGGGATCCCAGCCCCAGCATTTT
>TRBV20-1|TRBJ2-7|-|few
CSGRGVEFRSEQYF
TGCTCCGGCCGAGGGGTGGAGTTCCGGAGCGAGCAGTACTTC
>TRBV24-1|TRBJ2-5|-|-
CATSGGGKETQYF
TGTGCCACTAGCGGAGGGGGCAAAGAGACCCAGTACTTC
>TRBV29-1|TRBJ2-3|TRBD1|-
CSVVGSGQVSTDTQYF
TGCAGCGTTGTGGGGTCTGGACAGGTTAGCACAGATACGCAGTATTTT
>TRBV14|TRBJ2-7|TRBD2|-
CASSRLLGTSGGEQYF
TGTGCCAGCAGCCGACTCCTCGGGACTAGCGGCGGCGAGCAGTACTTC
>TRBV25-1|TRBJ1-2|TRBD1|-
CASSVSRGHGGCTF
TGTGCCAGCAGTGTTTCCAGGGGGCACGGTGGCTGCACCTTC
>TRBV6-1|TRBJ1-5|-|-
CASSEIGNSNQPQHF
TGTGCCAGCAGTGAAATAGGGAATAGCAATCAGCCCCAGCATTTT
>TRBV11-2|TRBJ1-2|-|-
CASSSSVNYGYTF
TGTGCCAGCAGCTCCTCCGTCAACTATGGCTACACCTTC
>TRBV15|TRBJ2-5|TRBD1|-
CATSYRGWETQYF
TGTGCCACCAGCTACAGGGGTTGGGAGACCCAGTACTTC
>TRBV19|TRBJ2-5|TRBD1|few
CASTELDRGGVQYF
TGTGCCAGTACCGAGCTGGACAGGGGTGGGGTCCAGTACTTC
>TRBV5-6|TRBJ2-3|-|few
CASRHGWQRALDTQYF
TGTGCCAGCAGACACGGCTGGCAGAGAGCACTGGATACGCAGTATTTT
>TRBV6-2/TRBV6-3|TRBJ2-4|-|-
CASSPVRNIQYF
TGTGCCAGCAGCCCTGTCCGAAACATTCAGTACTTC
>TRBV6-2/TRBV6-3|TRBJ2-1|TRBD2|many
CASSYSPTSGPYNEQFF
TGTGCCAGCAGTTACTCTCCGACTAGCGGGCCCTACAATGAGCAGTTCTTC
>TRBV27|TRBJ2-3|-|few
CASIQRTDTQYF
TGTGCCAGCATTCAACGTACAGATACGCAGTATTTT
>TRBV6-2/TRBV6-3|TRBJ1-1|-|-
CASIPGARDTEAFF
TGTGCCAGCATACCCGGGGCGAGAGACACTGAAGCTTTCTTT
>TRBV7-2|TRBJ2-4|TRBD2|few
CASSLAGGAKNIQYF
TGTGCCAGCAGCTTAGCCGGGGGGGCCAAAAACATTCAGTACTTC
>TRBV25-1|TRBJ2-5|-|few
CASSESRSPRTQYF
TGTGCCAGCAGTGAGTCTCGCTCCCCCCGCACCCAGTACTTC
>TRBV7-2|TRBJ2-1|-|few
CASSLSQGTYNEQFF
TGTGCCAGCAGCTTATCGCAGGGGACCTACAATGAGCAGTTCTTC
>TRBV12-3/TRBV12-4|TRBJ2-1|TRBD2|-
CASSPRSGGNYNEQFF
TGTGCCAGCAGTCCTCGTAGCGGGGGGAACTACAATGAGCAGTTCTTC
>TRBV2|TRBJ1-4|TRBD1|-
CASSGRDRGEKLFF
TGTGCCAGCAGTGGCCGGGACAGGGGTGAAAAACTGTTTTTT
>TRBV24-1|TRBJ2-5|-|-
CATSRLSAGEETQYF
TGTGCCACCAGTCGACTTTCGGCAGGAGAAGAGACCCAGTACTTC
>TRBV29-1|TRBJ2-1|TRBD2|-
CSAASGSGQFF
TGCAGCGCCGCTAGCGGGAGTGGGCAGTTCTTC
>TRBV10-3|TRBJ2-2|TRBD1|-
CAISESRTGPGELFF
TGTGCCATCAGTGAGTCGAGGACAGGGCCCGGGGAGCTGTTTTTT
>TRBV29-1|TRBJ2-6|-|many
CSALQISGANVLTF
TGCAGCGCGCTACAGATCTCTGGGGCCAACGTCCTGACTTTC
>TRBV2|TRBJ2-1|TRBD1|-
CASIATGADEQFF
TGTGCCAGCATTGCGACAGGGGCAGATGAGCAGTTCTTC
>TRBV5-1|TRBJ1-2|TRBD1|-
CASSLETGWTTYGYTF
TGCGCCAGCAGCCTAGAGACAGGGTGGACGACCTATGGCTACACCTTC
>TRBV7-2|TRBJ1-5|-|-
CASSPDGKLSPQHF
TGTGCCAGCAGCCCGGACGGGAAATTATCGCCCCAGCATTTT
>TRBV4-3|TRBJ2-1|TRBD2|few
CASSRSTGTNHNEQFF
TGCGCCAGCAGCCGAAGTACCGGGACTAATCACAATGAGCAGTTCTTC
>TRBV7-2|TRBJ2-1|TRBD2|-
CASSLSSLAGGRRSFF
TGTGCCAGCAGCTTATCGTCCCTAGCGGGAGGCCGTAGATCGTTCTTC
>TRBV5-1|TRBJ1-4|-|few
CASSTGTADNEKLFF
TGCGCCAGCAGCACCGGGACGGCAGATAATGAAAAACTGTTTTTT
>TRBV6-6|TRBJ2-7|-|-
CASSDLTGQNSYEQYF
TGTGCCAGCAGTGACTTGACCGGACAGAATAGCTACGAGCAGTACTTC
>TRBV5-6|TRBJ2-3|-|-
CASSSSDRLLVRDTDTQYF
TGTGCCAGCAGCTCCTCGGACCGCCTATTGGTGAGGGACACAGATACGCAGTATTTT
>TRBV25-1|TRBJ1-1|TRBD1|-
CASSEWGRGAFF
TGTGCCAGCAGTGAATGGGGCAGGGGGGCTTTCTTT